This T cell receptor beta chain was captured by sequencing in a study of blood T cell repertoires in COVID-19. Study information: COVID-19 samples from acute and convalescent phases originated in the United States, Italy and Spain. T cells, B-cell-depleted T cells, or PBMCs provided the cDNA or gDNA that served as material.

Trimming removed 8 bases at V and 5 bases at J, with 19 bases between. Germline V lookup: CDR1 SGHTA, CDR2 FQGNSA. The CDR3 extends over 15 amino acids. A single count supports this clone. Original methodology: Amplification with reference gene primers provided the estimates of nucleated cell counts. This table comes from immunoSEQ multiplex PCR, and its TCRdb copy is limited to in-frame clones, with some not included. That table furnishes V, J and clone size, whereas the DNA furnished D and trimming. Among about 100,000 clones listed, 89% were seen once. The material sequenced was peripheral blood. This chain connects TRBV7-2 to TRBJ2-1; possibly TRBD1 for D (5 bases). The sequence was obtained from a man aged 40-49 years with active or convalescent COVID-19. The CDR3 loop reads CASSEGVGLHNEQFF. Here the CDR3 DNA reads TGTGCCAGCTCCGAAGGGGTGGGGCTTCACAATGAGCAGTTCTTC.